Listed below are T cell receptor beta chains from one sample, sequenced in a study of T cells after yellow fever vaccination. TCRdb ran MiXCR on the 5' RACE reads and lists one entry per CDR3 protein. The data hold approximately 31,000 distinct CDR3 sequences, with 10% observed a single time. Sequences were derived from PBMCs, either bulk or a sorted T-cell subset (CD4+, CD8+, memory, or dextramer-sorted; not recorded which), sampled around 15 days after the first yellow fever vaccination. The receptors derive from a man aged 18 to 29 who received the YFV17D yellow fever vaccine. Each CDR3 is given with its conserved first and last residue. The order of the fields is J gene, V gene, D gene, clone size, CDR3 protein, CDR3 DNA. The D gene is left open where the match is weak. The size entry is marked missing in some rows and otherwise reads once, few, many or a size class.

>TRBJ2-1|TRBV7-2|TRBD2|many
CASSLTSGVSYNEQFF
TGTGCCAGCAGCTTGACTAGCGGGGTCTCCTACAATGAGCAGTTCTTC
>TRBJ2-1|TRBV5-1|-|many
CASSGKAEQFF
TGCGCCAGCAGCGGAAAAGCTGAGCAGTTCTTC
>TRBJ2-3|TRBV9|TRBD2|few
CASSSRLAGEIDTQYF
TGTGCCAGCAGCTCACGACTAGCGGGGGAGATCGATACGCAGTATTTT
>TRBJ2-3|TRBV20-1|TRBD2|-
CCAQIPRLAGGLNDGTQYF
TGCTGTGCTCAGATTCCCCGACTAGCGGGGGGCCTTAATGATGGTACGCAGTATTTT
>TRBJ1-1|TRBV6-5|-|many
CASSYSGGSAEAFF
TGTGCCAGCAGTTACTCTGGGGGCAGTGCTGAAGCTTTCTTT
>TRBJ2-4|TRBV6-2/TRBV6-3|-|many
CASMDRGAEDKNIQYF
TGTGCCAGCATGGATCGGGGGGCAGAGGACAAAAACATTCAGTACTTC
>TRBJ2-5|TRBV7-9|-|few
CASSPQEALGETQYF
TGTGCCAGCAGCCCCCAGGAAGCCCTGGGGGAGACCCAGTACTTC
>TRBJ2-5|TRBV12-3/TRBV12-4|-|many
CASRTGFEETQYF
TGTGCCAGCAGAACAGGGTTCGAAGAGACCCAGTACTTC
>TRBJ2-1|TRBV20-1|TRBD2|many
CSAEAGGKGSYNEQFF
TGCAGTGCTGAAGCGGGGGGGAAGGGGTCCTACAATGAGCAGTTCTTC
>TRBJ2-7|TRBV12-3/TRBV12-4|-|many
CASSGPAEQYF
TGTGCCAGCAGTGGACCCGCCGAGCAGTACTTC
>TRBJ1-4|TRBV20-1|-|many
CSASAGDNEKLFF
TGCAGTGCTAGCGCAGGTGATAATGAAAAACTGTTTTTT
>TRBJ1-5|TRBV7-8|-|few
CASSLANRVMNQPQHF
TGTGCCAGCAGCTTAGCAAACAGGGTAATGAATCAGCCCCAGCATTTT
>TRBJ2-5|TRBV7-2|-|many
CASSPPGGRETQYF
TGTGCCAGCAGCCCCCCGGGGGGCCGGGAGACCCAGTACTTC
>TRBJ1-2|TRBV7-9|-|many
CASSPSYGYTF
TGTGCCAGCAGCCCAAGCTATGGCTACACCTTC
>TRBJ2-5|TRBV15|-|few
CATSRGVERHQETQYF
TGTGCCACCAGCAGAGGGGTGGAGCGGCACCAAGAGACCCAGTACTTC
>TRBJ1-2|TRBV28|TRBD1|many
CASTWTGGDGYTF
TGTGCCAGCACCTGGACAGGGGGCGATGGCTACACCTTC
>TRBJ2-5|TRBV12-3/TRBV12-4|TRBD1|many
CASSAPGQGMKTQYF
TGTGCCAGCAGTGCGCCGGGACAGGGGATGAAGACCCAGTACTTC
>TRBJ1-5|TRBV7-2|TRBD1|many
CATNRGRGQPQHF
TGTGCCACTAATAGGGGGCGCGGCCAGCCCCAGCATTTT
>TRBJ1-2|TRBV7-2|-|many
CASISPGGRGYTF
TGTGCCAGCATATCCCCCGGGGGAAGAGGCTACACCTTC
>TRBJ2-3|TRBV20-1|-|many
CSASVRALTSTDTQYF
TGCAGTGCTAGTGTCCGGGCCCTCACTAGCACAGATACGCAGTATTTT
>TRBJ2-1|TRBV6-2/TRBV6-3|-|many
CASSYSTPPTPWQFF
TGTGCCAGCAGTTACTCTACCCCCCCCACCCCTTGGCAGTTCTTC
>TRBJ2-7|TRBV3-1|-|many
CASSPNRGYEQYF
TGTGCCAGCAGCCCTAACCGGGGGTACGAGCAGTACTTC
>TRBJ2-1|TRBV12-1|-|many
CASSPISSGKGNEQFF
TGTGCCAGCAGCCCGATCTCTAGCGGAAAAGGGAATGAGCAGTTCTTC
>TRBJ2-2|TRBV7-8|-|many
CASSLAHGELFF
TGTGCCAGCAGCTTAGCGCACGGGGAGCTGTTTTTT
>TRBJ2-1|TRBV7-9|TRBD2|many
CASSVLAGGPMEQFF
TGTGCCAGCAGCGTACTAGCGGGGGGGCCGATGGAGCAGTTCTTC
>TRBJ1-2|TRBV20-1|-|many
CSADRGANGYTF
TGCAGTGCCGATAGGGGCGCGAATGGCTACACCTTC
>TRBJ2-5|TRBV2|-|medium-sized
CASSAYQETQYF
TGTGCCAGCAGTGCGTACCAAGAGACCCAGTACTTC
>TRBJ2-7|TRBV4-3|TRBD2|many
CASSQEASGVSEQYF
TGCGCCAGCAGCCAAGAAGCTAGCGGGGTTTCCGAGCAGTACTTC
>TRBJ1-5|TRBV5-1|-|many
CASSLGGREGQPQHF
TGCGCCAGCAGCTTGGGAGGGAGAGAGGGTCAGCCCCAGCATTTT
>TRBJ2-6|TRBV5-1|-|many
CASSLLWSGLGANVLTF
TGCGCCAGCAGCTTGTTATGGTCGGGGCTCGGGGCCAACGTCCTGACTTTC
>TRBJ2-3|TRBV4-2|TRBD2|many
CASSQVGGDRTDTQYF
TGTGCCAGCAGCCAAGTTGGGGGGGACCGCACAGATACGCAGTATTTT
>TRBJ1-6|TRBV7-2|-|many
CASSSAYGRSPLHF
TGTGCCAGCAGCTCAGCCTACGGCCGATCACCCCTCCACTTT
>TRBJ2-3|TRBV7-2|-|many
CASSLSLASDTQYF
TGTGCCAGCAGCTTATCGCTAGCATCAGATACGCAGTATTTT
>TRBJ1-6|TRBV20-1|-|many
CSARDQGGNSPLHF
TGCAGTGCTAGAGACCAGGGAGGGAATTCACCCCTCCACTTT
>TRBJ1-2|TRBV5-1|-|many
CASSVEFPNYGYTF
TGCGCCAGCAGCGTAGAGTTCCCTAACTATGGCTACACCTTC
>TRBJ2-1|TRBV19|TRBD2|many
CASSTGLDINEQFF
TGTGCCAGTAGTACCGGACTAGATATTAATGAGCAGTTCTTC
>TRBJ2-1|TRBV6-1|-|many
CASDSNLRLYNEQFF
TGTGCCAGCGATTCGAACCTTCGGCTCTACAATGAGCAGTTCTTC
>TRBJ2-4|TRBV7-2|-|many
CASSLGGQGIKNIQYF
TGTGCCAGCAGCTTAGGGGGTCAGGGAATTAAAAACATTCAGTACTTC
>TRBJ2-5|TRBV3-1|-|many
CASSHETQETQYF
TGTGCCAGCAGCCACGAGACCCAAGAGACCCAGTACTTC
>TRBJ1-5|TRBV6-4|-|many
CASSDLVFCNQPQHF
TGTGCCAGCAGTGACTTGGTATTTTGCAATCAGCCCCAGCATTTT
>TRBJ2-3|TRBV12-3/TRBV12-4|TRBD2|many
CASSLDLAGSTDTQYF
TGTGCCAGCAGTTTAGACTTAGCGGGTAGCACAGATACGCAGTATTTT
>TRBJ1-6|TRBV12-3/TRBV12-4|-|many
CASSHLGVSRYNSPLHF
TGTGCCAGCAGCCATTTGGGGGTCTCCCGCTATAATTCACCCCTCCACTTT
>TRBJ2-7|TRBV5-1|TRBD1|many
CASSSTGGRYEQYF
TGCGCCAGCAGCTCTACAGGGGGCAGGTACGAGCAGTACTTC
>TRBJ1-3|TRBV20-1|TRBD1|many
CSAPQGAGNTIYF
TGCAGTGCCCCACAGGGGGCTGGAAACACCATATATTTT
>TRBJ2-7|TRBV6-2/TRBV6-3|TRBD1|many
CASSYPGQGLSSYEQYF
TGTGCCAGCAGTTACCCGGGACAGGGGCTAAGCTCCTACGAGCAGTACTTC
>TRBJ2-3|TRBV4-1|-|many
CASSQVQAVSDTQYF
TGCGCCAGCAGCCAAGTACAAGCGGTGTCAGATACGCAGTATTTT
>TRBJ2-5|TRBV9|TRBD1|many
CASSVGTGGLETQYF
TGTGCCAGCAGCGTAGGTACAGGGGGCCTGGAGACCCAGTACTTC
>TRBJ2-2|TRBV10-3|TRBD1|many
CAISRPGGTGELFF
TGTGCCATCAGTAGGCCAGGGGGCACCGGGGAGCTGTTTTTT
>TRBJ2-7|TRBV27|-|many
CASSLWGREQYF
TGTGCCAGCAGTTTATGGGGGCGCGAGCAGTACTTC
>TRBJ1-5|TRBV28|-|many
CASTWGSHQPQHF
TGTGCCAGCACCTGGGGCAGTCATCAGCCCCAGCATTTT
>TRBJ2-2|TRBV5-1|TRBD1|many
CASRPTGGNTGELFF
TGCGCCAGCAGGCCCACAGGGGGGAACACCGGGGAGCTGTTTTTT
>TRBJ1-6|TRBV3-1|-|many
CASSLGRSGPLHF
TGTGCCAGCAGCCTGGGACGTTCGGGGCCCCTCCACTTT
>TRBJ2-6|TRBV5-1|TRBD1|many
CASRGQGNRGANVLTF
TGCGCCAGCAGGGGACAGGGGAACCGTGGGGCCAACGTCCTGACTTTC
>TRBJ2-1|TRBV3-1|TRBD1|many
CASSQGQGAYNEQFF
TGTGCCAGCAGCCAAGGACAGGGGGCATACAATGAGCAGTTCTTC